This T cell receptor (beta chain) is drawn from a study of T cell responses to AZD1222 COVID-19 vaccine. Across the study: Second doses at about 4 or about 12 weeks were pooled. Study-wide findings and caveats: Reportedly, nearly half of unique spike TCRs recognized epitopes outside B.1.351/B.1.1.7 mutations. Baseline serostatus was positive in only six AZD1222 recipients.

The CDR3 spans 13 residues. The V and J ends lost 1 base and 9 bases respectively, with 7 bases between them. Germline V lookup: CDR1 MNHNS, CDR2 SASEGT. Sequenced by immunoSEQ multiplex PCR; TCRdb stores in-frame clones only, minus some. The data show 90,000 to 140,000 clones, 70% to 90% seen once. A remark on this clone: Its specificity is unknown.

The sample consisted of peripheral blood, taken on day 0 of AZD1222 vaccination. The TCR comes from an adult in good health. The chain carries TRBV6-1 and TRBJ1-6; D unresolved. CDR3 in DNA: TGTGCCAGCAGTGAAGAGACGCGTTCACCCCTCCACTTT. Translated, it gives CASSEETRSPLHF.